The rows below give T cell receptor beta chains drawn from one sample of a study of shared clonotypes between healthy human individuals. Data came from immunoSEQ multiplex PCR; TCRdb stores just in-frame clones and leaves some out. The table records under 1 million clones, just over 95% of them present only once. Material: naive CD8+ T cells sorted from blood. These receptors all come from a man aged 25 to 40 in good health. The CDR3 runs from the conserved cysteine through the conserved F or W. D genes are given only for firm matches.

-,TRBV4-1,TRBJ2-1,CASSQAASAGDEQFF,TGCGCCAGCAGCCAAGCGGCTAGCGCGGGCGATGAGCAGTTCTTC
-,TRBV27,TRBJ2-1,CASTAYNEQFF,TGTGCCTCGACCGCCTACAATGAGCAGTTCTTC
TRBD2,TRBV18,TRBJ2-1,CASSPTGGSSYNEQFF,TGTGCCAGCTCACCAACGGGGGGGAGCTCCTACAATGAGCAGTTCTTC
-,TRBV2,TRBJ1-4,CASSEQREKLFF,TGTGCCAGCAGTGAACAGAGGGAAAAACTGTTTTTT
TRBD2,TRBV9,TRBJ2-7,CASSVDSAGGLYEQYF,TGTGCCAGCAGCGTAGACTCAGCGGGAGGGCTCTACGAGCAGTACTTC
-,TRBV4-3,TRBJ2-3,CASSQVALPDTQYF,TGCGCCAGCAGCCAAGTAGCCCTCCCGGATACGCAGTATTTT
TRBD1,TRBV5-5,TRBJ2-7,CASSSRQIRDRNSYEQYF,TGTGCCAGCAGTTCGCGCCAAATCCGGGACAGAAACTCCTACGAGCAGTACTTC
-,TRBV29-1,TRBJ2-2,CSVEWNRLGDTGELFF,TGCAGCGTTGAATGGAACCGGCTGGGGGACACCGGGGAGCTGTTTTTT
TRBD1,TRBV7-2,TRBJ2-7,CASSLADRGWAYEQYF,TGTGCCAGCAGCTTAGCGGACAGGGGATGGGCCTACGAGCAGTACTTC
-,TRBV27,TRBJ2-7,CASSIMGVYEQYF,TGTGCCAGCAGCATTATGGGGGTCTACGAGCAGTACTTC
-,TRBV7-8,TRBJ2-7,CASSLDGSWSYEQYF,TGTGCCAGCAGCTTAGACGGGAGTTGGTCCTACGAGCAGTACTTC
-,TRBV27,TRBJ1-2,CASKDTGRTNYGYTF,TGTGCCAGCAAAGACACTGGCAGAACTAACTATGGCTACACCTTC
-,TRBV19,TRBJ2-7,CASRRGVRGEQYF,TGTGCCAGTAGAAGGGGTGTTCGCGGCGAGCAGTACTTC
TRBD2,TRBV6-4,TRBJ2-1,CASSDSPSGIRDEQFF,TGTGCCAGCAGTGACTCGCCTAGCGGGATTCGAGATGAGCAGTTCTTC
-,TRBV5-1,TRBJ2-1,CASSLETPYNEQFF,TGCGCCAGCAGCTTGGAAACTCCATACAATGAGCAGTTCTTC
TRBD2,TRBV7-2,TRBJ2-1,CASSLVAGLAGDYNEQFF,TGTGCCAGCAGCTTAGTGGCGGGACTAGCGGGGGACTACAATGAGCAGTTCTTC
-,TRBV4-1,TRBJ2-7,CASSQGSGAYEQYF,TGCGCCAGCAGCCAAGGGTCCGGGGCCTACGAGCAGTACTTC